What follows is one T cell receptor (beta chain) and its context. Its antigen is not identified. Germline loops: CDR1 SNHLY, CDR2 FYNNEI. The CDR3 extends over 13 amino acids. J was trimmed by 4 bases and V by 6 bases; bases with no gene match: 4. This sample is drawn from a study of lymphopenia after photon versus proton radiotherapy. Some clones are missing from TCRdb's copy, which holds only in-frame ones; the method was immunoSEQ multiplex PCR. The sample has approximately 150,000 clones; roughly nine tenths are singletons. Study-wide results and caveats: Proton therapy kept repertoires fairly stable, unlike photons, which gained effector/memory cells. In patients who died, overall survival fell as post-nadir TCR diversity dropped more. After lymphocyte nadir, photon-treated repertoires showed oligoclonal expansion, especially CD8+ Temra. Survival link was tested only in deceased patients; proton benefit remains a possibility.

This receptor was taken from a man aged 45-65 years with gastric cancer. This chain uses TRBV2 with TRBJ2-5; 8 bases align to TRBD1. The sequencing used peripheral blood, collected from a patient treated with photon-based radiotherapy. The CDR3 spells CASRDRAGETQYF. CDR3 sequence (DNA): TGTGCCAGCAGGGACAGGGCAGGAGAGACCCAGTACTTC.